Listed below are T cell receptor beta chains from one sample, sequenced in a study of blood T cell repertoires in COVID-19. The repertoire was sequenced with immunoSEQ multiplex PCR; TCRdb's copy has only in-frame clones and lacks some. Found here are about 400,000 clones, more than 85% of them singletons; the top ten hold about 4.5%. The sequencing input was peripheral blood. The receptor set was obtained from a woman in her 30s with acute or convalescent COVID-19. CDR3s include the opening cysteine and the closing phenylalanine or tryptophan. Fields, in order: clone size, V gene, J gene, D gene, CDR3 DNA, CDR3 protein. The D gene is left open where the match is weak. Size is stated for part of the rows, as once, few or many counts, or as a class when the clone is expanded.

>NA|TRBV6-1|TRBJ1-2|NA
TGTGCCAGCAGTGAAGCGCTTCAGGTCCCCTATGGCTACACCTTC
CASSEALQVPYGYTF
>NA|TRBV20-1|TRBJ1-1|NA
TGCAGTGCTAGCCAGGGTCCTGAAGCTTTCTTT
CSASQGPEAFF
>NA|TRBV30|TRBJ2-2|NA
TGTGCCTGGAGACAGTCGAACACCGGGGAGCTGTTTTTT
CAWRQSNTGELFF
>NA|TRBV19|TRBJ1-5|TRBD1
TGTGCCAGTAGTACGGACAGGCTACAGGGGCAGCCCCAGCATTTT
CASSTDRLQGQPQHF
>NA|TRBV5-4|TRBJ1-2|TRBD1
TGTGCCAGCAGCCCCCCGGTCGACAGGGCCGGTCGGGGGCATGGCTACACCTTC
CASSPPVDRAGRGHGYTF
>NA|TRBV5-1|TRBJ2-2|NA
TGCGCCAGCAGCTTGGGACAGACGCGTCCAAACACCGGGGAGCTGTTTTTT
CASSLGQTRPNTGELFF
>NA|TRBV3-1/TRBV3-2|TRBJ1-5|NA
TGTGCCAGCAGCCAAACGGTCGGCAATCAGCCCCAGCATTTT
CASSQTVGNQPQHF
>NA|TRBV23-1|TRBJ2-7|TRBD1
TGCGCCAGCAGTCGGGGACAGGGCCACTCCTACGAGCAGTACTTC
CASSRGQGHSYEQYF
>NA|TRBV29-1|TRBJ2-3|NA
TGCAGCGTTCTAGGGGGGGCCCATATCACAGATACGCAGTATTTT
CSVLGGAHITDTQYF
>NA|TRBV7-2|TRBJ2-5|TRBD2
TGTGCCAGCAGCTCTGGCTGGCTAGCGGGGGGAGAGACCCAGTACTTC
CASSSGWLAGGETQYF
>few|TRBV6-5|TRBJ2-5|TRBD2
TGTGCCAGCGGAAGACCCGGGACTACACAAGAGACCCAGTACTTC
CASGRPGTTQETQYF
>NA|TRBV24-1|TRBJ2-2|TRBD2
TGTGCCACCAGTGATACTGGGTCGACTAGCGGGGTAACCGGGGAGCTGTTTTTT
CATSDTGSTSGVTGELFF
>NA|TRBV5-1|TRBJ2-5|NA
TGCGCCAGCAGCCCGGAGGCATACGGGGAGACCCAGTACTTC
CASSPEAYGETQYF
>NA|TRBV6-5|TRBJ2-1|TRBD1
TGTGCCGGAAAGACAGGGCGGAATGAGCAGTTCTTC
CAGKTGRNEQFF
>NA|TRBV5-1|TRBJ1-1|TRBD1
TGCGCCAGCAGTTCGCCAGGGGGTCGCGGAACTGAAGCTTTCTTT
CASSSPGGRGTEAFF
>NA|TRBV10-2|TRBJ2-1|TRBD2
TGCGCCAGTACCCGGCGGCGGGGGGGCGTTATCTCCTACAATGAGCAGTTCTTC
CASTRRRGGVISYNEQFF
>NA|TRBV7-3|TRBJ2-1|TRBD1
TGTGCCAGCAGCTTACGGACAGGGGATTATGATGAGCAGTTCTTC
CASSLRTGDYDEQFF
>NA|TRBV6-1|TRBJ1-5|TRBD1
TGTGCCAGCAGTGAATTGACAGGGGCTAATCAGCCCCAGCATTTT
CASSELTGANQPQHF
>NA|TRBV7-3|TRBJ2-5|NA
TGTGCCAGCAGCCCCTCCGGGAATCAAGAGACCCAGTACTTC
CASSPSGNQETQYF
>few|TRBV30|TRBJ2-3|TRBD1
TGTGCCTGGAGTGCCGACCCCTGGGACAGTGCTATCACAGATACGCAGTATTTT
CAWSADPWDSAITDTQYF